The next 3 T cell receptor beta chains were all read from a single sample in a study of T cells in Graves' hyperthyroidism and ophthalmopathy. RNA transcripts were the template for amplifying TCR beta CDR3 regions. HTBI primers were employed in a first-round RT-PCR of the TCR CDR3. MiXCR, applied by TCRdb to the multiplex PCR reads, yields one record per CDR3 protein. This sample has 300,000 to 500,000 distinct CDR3 sequences, with over 12% found just once. Sequencing used blood. The receptors come from a man aged 45-60 years with Graves' ophthalmopathy.

The gene calls are TRBV9 and TRBJ2-2; no clear D. Germline V lookup: CDR1 SGDLS, CDR2 YYNGEE. The CDR3 consists of 14 residues. The germline V and J ends were trimmed by 0 bases and 1 base, with 4 bases remaining between them. CDR3 in DNA: TGTGCCAGCAGCGTAGAACAGAACACCGGGGAGCTGTTTTTT. Its translation: CASSVEQNTGELFF.

In this sample, this clonotype turned up many times. This chain uses TRBV20-1 with TRBJ2-6, with D possibly TRBD1 on 5 matching bases. Germline CDR1 is DFQATT and CDR2 is SNEGSKA (reference sequence). Trimming took off 0 bases at V and 2 bases at J, with 5 bases between the two ends. The CDR3 runs to 14 residues. In DNA, the CDR3 is TGCAGTGCTAGAGACAGGGCTGGGGCCAACGTCCTGACTTTC. Protein sequence: CSARDRAGANVLTF.

There are a few counts of this clonotype. The chain couples TRBV5-1 to TRBJ2-1; 14 nucleotides align to TRBD2. Germline CDR1 SGHRS, CDR2 YFSETQ. J lost 0 bases, V lost 1 base, and 6 bases had no gene match. The CDR3 has 19 amino acids. DNA for the CDR3: TGCGCCAGCAGCTTGTCTCGACTAGCGGGAGGGAGCTCCTACAATGAGCAGTTCTTC. The encoded protein is CASSLSRLAGGSSYNEQFF. Filled out from reference TRBV5-1 and TRBJ2-1, the complete variable domain reads KAGVTQTPRYLIKTRGQQVTLSCSPISGHRSVSWYQQTPGQGLQFLFEYFSETQRNKGNFPGRFSGRQFSNSRSEMNVSTLELGDSALYLCASSLSRLAGGSSYNEQFFGPGTRLTVL.